Shown below are 20 T cell receptor beta chains from a single sample sequenced in a study of T cells in Graves' hyperthyroidism and ophthalmopathy. Template material for amplifying TCR beta CDR3 regions consisted of RNA transcripts. Primed by the HTBI set, a first-round RT-PCR was run on the TCR CDR3. TCRdb re-called the multiplex PCR reads with MiXCR, one entry per CDR3 protein. Of under 550,000 distinct CDR3 sequences in the sample, roughly an eighth were seen once. Sequencing was done on a sample of blood. Receptors originate from a woman younger than 30 with Graves' hyperthyroidism.

This clonotype was counted many times. The chain has TRBV20-1 and TRBJ1-5; tentatively, D is TRBD1 (6 bases). This CDR3 is 13 amino acids long. Trimming removed 6 bases from V and 4 bases from J, with 13 bases in between. CDR1 DFQATT and CDR2 SNEGSKA come from the germline V gene (reference sequence). CDR3 nucleotides: TGCAGTGCGCAGGACAGATCTAATCAGCCCCAGCATTTT. Translation gives CSAQDRSNQPQHF.

This chain links TRBV7-9 with TRBJ2-1; D possibly matches TRBD1 or TRBD2 (10 bases each). CDR1 and CDR2 (germline): SEHNR, FQNEAQ (reference sequence). CDR3 length: 18 residues. Trimming removed 5 bases from V and 8 bases from J, with 28 bases in between. The CDR3 is CASSTTGGAASGSYEQFF. CDR3 in DNA: TGTGCCAGCAGCACGACAGGGGGCGCCGCTAGCGGGAGCTATGAGCAGTTCTTC. The full variable domain, with the rest looked up from reference TRBV7-9 and TRBJ2-1, is DTGVSQNPRHKITKRGQNVTFRCDPISEHNRLYWYRQTLGQGPEFLTYFQNEAQLEKSRLLSDRFSAERPKGSFSTLEIQRTEQGDSAMYLCASSTTGGAASGSYEQFFGPGTRLTVL.

This clonotype was seen a handful of times. The chain recombines TRBV15 with TRBJ2-1; D gene unclear. The CDR3 loop spans 13 amino acids. CDR1 and CDR2 (germline): LNHNV, YYDKDF (reference sequence). The V gene lost 0 bases and the J gene lost 11 bases, with 11 bases spanning the gap. CDR3 region: CATSRDVGQQQFF. CDR3 in DNA: TGTGCCACCAGCAGAGATGTCGGGCAGCAGCAGTTCTTC.

This clonotype was seen repeatedly, ten times or more. The chain links TRBV3-1 to TRBJ1-1; TRBD1 is a possible D gene (5 bases). The CDR3 covers 14 residues. V shed 1 base and J shed 4 bases, with 10 bases lying between them. CDR1 and CDR2 (germline): LGHDT, YNNKEL (reference sequence). The CDR3 is CASSQVGGGTEAFF. The CDR3 nucleotides are TGTGCCAGCAGCCAAGTGGGGGGGGGCACTGAAGCTTTCTTT.

In its sample, this clonotype was seen many times. This rearrangement joins TRBV28 to TRBJ1-5, with D unclear. The V and J ends lost 4 bases and 3 bases respectively, with 16 bases between them. This CDR3 has 16 residues. Germline loops: CDR1 MDHEN, CDR2 SYDVKM. CDR3 protein: CASSSARNTDNQPQHF. CDR3 DNA sequence: TGTGCCAGCAGTTCGGCCCGGAACACGGACAATCAGCCCCAGCATTTT.

This clonotype came up many times. A single base separates this from a much larger clone, so it may be a read error. CDR3 bases: TGTGCCAGCAGGGTAGGATTGAACACTGAAGCTTTCTTT. Translated, it gives CASRVGLNTEAFF. The chain couples TRBV6-1 to TRBJ1-1; unclear D gene. CDR3 length: 13 residues. Trimming pared 6 bases from V and 0 bases from J, leaving 8 bases between. Germline V lookup: CDR1 MNHNS, CDR2 SASEGT.

The chain employs TRBV20-1 and TRBJ2-7, with D possibly being TRBD1 (6 bases). The V gene's germline CDR1 is DFQATT and CDR2 SNEGSKA (reference sequence). V was trimmed by 4 bases and J by 4 bases, leaving 17 bases between them. This CDR3 has 14 amino acids. In nucleotides, the CDR3 is TGCAGTGCTACAAAAGCAGGGGTTTTTTACGAGCAGTACTTC. It codes for CSATKAGVFYEQYF.

This clonotype was counted once. J is TRBJ1-2 and V is TRBV20-1; possible D gene TRBD1, 5 bases. Germline CDR1 is DFQATT and CDR2 is SNEGSKA (reference sequence). V lost 5 bases and J lost 4, with 14 bases in between. There are 13 residues in the CDR3. CDR3 protein: CSALTAGGYGYTF. Here the CDR3 DNA reads TGCAGTGCTTTGACCGCCGGGGGCTATGGCTACACCTTC.

In its sample, this clonotype was seen many times. This rearrangement joins TRBV28 to TRBJ2-7; D tentatively fits TRBD1 or TRBD2 (5 bases each). Germline CDR1 reads MDHEN; CDR2 reads SYDVKM. The CDR3 is 14 amino acids. Trimming pared 3 bases from V and 5 bases from J, leaving 14 bases between. CDR3 in amino acids: CASSFARGVDEQYF. The CDR3 nucleotides are TGTGCCAGCAGTTTCGCTCGGGGCGTCGACGAGCAGTACTTC.

The sample holds many counts of this clonotype. The rearrangement uses TRBV9 and TRBJ2-1; 10 nucleotides line up with TRBD2. Trimming at V came to 2 bases and at J to 5 bases, leaving 4 bases not matched to a gene. The CDR3 has 15 amino acids. The germline V gene has CDR1 SGDLS and CDR2 YYNGEE. The CDR3: CASSVRLAGDNEQFF. CDR3 nucleotides: TGTGCCAGCAGCGTCAGGCTAGCGGGAGACAATGAGCAGTTCTTC.

The chain carries TRBV6-5 and TRBJ2-2, with D maybe TRBD1 (5 bases). V lost 2 bases, J lost 3 bases, and 10 bases lay in between. Germline lookup yields CDR1 MNHEY and CDR2 SVGAGI. CDR3 length equals 15 residues. CDR3 in amino acids: CASSYVWGDTGELFF. Here the CDR3 DNA reads TGTGCCAGCAGTTACGTTTGGGGCGACACCGGGGAGCTGTTTTTT.

There are many counts of this clonotype. The CDR3: CSASGQPGTPFHF. The CDR3 coding sequence is TGCAGTGCTAGTGGGCAGCCGGGAACTCCCTTCCACTTT. The chain employs TRBV20-1 and TRBJ1-6; no reliable D call. Per the germline V gene, CDR1 is DFQATT and CDR2 is SNEGSKA (reference sequence). Trimming pared 3 bases from V and 17 bases from J, leaving 20 bases between. This CDR3 contains 13 residues.

This clonotype was picked up a small number of times. The genes are TRBV10-3 and TRBJ1-5; D is unclear. Germline V gives CDR1 ENHRY, CDR2 SYGVKD. This CDR3 is built from 15 residues. V was clipped by 4 bases and J by 2 bases, with 12 bases between them. The CDR3 DNA follows: TGTGCCATCAGTGCGGGCCCGGAGGGCAATCAGCCCCAGCATTTT. The encoded protein is CAISAGPEGNQPQHF.

This clonotype was detected many times. J is TRBJ1-2 and V is TRBV4-3, with D unclear. The CDR3 covers 13 residues. V was shortened by 0 bases and J by 7 bases, with 9 bases between the two germline ends. Germline CDR1 and CDR2: LGHNA and YSLEER. Here the CDR3 DNA reads TGCGCCAGCAGCCAAGATGGGGTTCTTGGCTACACCTTC. As protein: CASSQDGVLGYTF.

This clonotype was found many times. At one end, the junction sequence differs from germline, possibly due to a read error. The V and J genes are TRBV7-8 and TRBJ2-6; 8 bases line up with TRBD2. This CDR3 has 18 residues. Germline-derived CDR1 and CDR2 are SGHVS and FQNEAQ. The chain's CDR3 is CASSLGYRGGSGANVLTF. The CDR3 DNA is TGCGCCAGCAGCTTAGGGTACCGGGGGGGCTCTGGGGCCAACGTCCTGACTTTC.

This clonotype was seen many times. J is TRBJ2-3 and V is TRBV28; unclear D gene. The CDR3 is 14 amino acids. Trimming cost V 5 bases and J 2 bases, with 11 bases left between them. Germline assignment: CDR1 MDHEN and CDR2 SYDVKM. The CDR3 is CASSPDSYTDTQYF. The CDR3, as DNA: TGTGCCAGCAGTCCAGACTCATACACAGATACGCAGTATTTT.

Many counts were recorded for this clonotype. The chain has TRBV11-2 and TRBJ2-1, with 9 bases that match TRBD2. The CDR3 length is 14 residues. V dropped 6 bases and J dropped 7; count of bases not matched to a gene: 7. Germline V gene sequence: CDR1 SGHAT, CDR2 FQNNGV. Here the CDR3 DNA reads TGTGCCAGCAGTTGGGCGGGGGGGGGGAATGAGCAGTTCTTC. Encoded protein: CASSWAGGGNEQFF.

On this clonotype itself: Since a much larger clone is just one base distant, this may be a read error. V is TRBV6-1 and J is TRBJ2-3; maybe TRBD2 (6 bases). Germline values: CDR1 MNHNS, CDR2 SASEGT. The CDR3 length is 14 residues. In DNA form, the CDR3 reads TGTGCCGGCAGTGATCGGGAAAAGGGGAGGACGCAGTATTTT. This gives the protein CAGSDREKGRTQYF.

There are a few counts of this clonotype. The genes are TRBV9 and TRBJ1-3; possibly TRBD1 for D (6 bases). V lost 0 bases and J 5 bases, leaving 12 bases between the germline ends. CDR3 length: 15 amino acids. CDR1 is SGDLS, CDR2 YYNGEE, per germline. The chain's CDR3 is CASSVGPQGRNTIYF. The CDR3 DNA is TGTGCCAGCAGCGTAGGCCCACAGGGACGAAACACCATATATTTT.

This clonotype appeared many times. The chain couples TRBV7-3 to TRBJ2-1, with a weak D call TRBD1 (5 bases). Trimming removed 1 base at V and 7 bases at J, with 17 bases between. The CDR3 sequence is 16 residues long. Germline CDR1 SGHTA, CDR2 FQGTGA. CDR3 coding DNA: TGTGCCAGCAGCTTAAGGGAAATCAGGGTCGGGAATGAGCAGTTCTTC. Protein: CASSLREIRVGNEQFF.